These 9 T cell receptor beta chains were sequenced from one sample in a study of T cell responses to AZD1222 COVID-19 vaccine. TCRdb's copy holds only in-frame clones and misses some; the assay was immunoSEQ multiplex PCR. The sample has roughly 100,000 clones; about 91% are singletons. The specimen comprised peripheral blood, sampled on day 0 of AZD1222 vaccination. The receptors here all came from an adult in good health.

The rearrangement uses TRBV15 and TRBJ2-3; no clear D gene. The ends were cut back, 3 bases at V and 4 bases at J, with 8 bases in the middle. Germline V CDR1 and CDR2: LNHNV, YYDKDF (reference sequence). The CDR3 covers 13 residues. CDR3 in amino acids: CATSSGPPDTQYF. CDR3 DNA sequence: TGTGCCACCAGCAGCGGTCCCCCAGATACGCAGTATTTT.

This sequence joins TRBV3-1 (or the pseudogene TRBV3-2) and TRBJ1-4; a possible D gene is TRBD1 (6 bases). V was clipped by 4 bases and J by 9 bases, with 9 bases between them. This CDR3 has 12 residues. Germline V lookup: CDR1 LGHDT, CDR2 YNNKEL (reference sequence). The CDR3 region is CASSLGQKKLFF. In DNA form, the CDR3 reads TGTGCCAGCAGCCTAGGACAGAAAAAACTGTTTTTT.

This chain uses TRBV19 with TRBJ1-2, with D perhaps TRBD1 (6 bases). The germline gives CDR1 LNHDA, CDR2 SQIVND (reference sequence). There are 15 residues in the CDR3. V was shortened by 9 bases and J by 4 bases, with 21 bases between the two germline ends. The DNA of the CDR3 is TGTGCCAGCAAGGGGAACAGGGTGGATAGCTATGGCTACACCTTC. Residues: CASKGNRVDSYGYTF.

This CDR3 is CASRGRASYEQYF. In nucleotides, the CDR3 is TGTGCCAGCAGGGGAAGGGCCTCATACGAGCAGTACTTC. The chain uses TRBV6-5 and TRBJ2-7; unclear D gene. Trimming cost V 6 bases and J 4 bases, with 13 bases left between them. This CDR3 has 13 amino acids. The germline gives CDR1 MNHEY, CDR2 SVGAGI.

J is TRBJ1-4 and V is TRBV3-1 (or the pseudogene TRBV3-2); D ambiguous. The CDR3 spans 14 residues. Looked up from germline, CDR1 is LGHDT and CDR2 is YNNKEL (reference sequence). The ends were cut back, 4 bases at V and 4 bases at J, with 10 bases in the middle. Here the CDR3 reads CASSLPGVNEKLFF. CDR3 DNA sequence: TGTGCCAGCAGCCTCCCGGGAGTTAATGAAAAACTGTTTTTT.

The rearrangement joins TRBV7-3 to TRBJ1-6; D is perhaps TRBD1 (5 bases). Trimming removed 4 bases from V and 6 bases from J, with 13 bases in between. CDR1 and CDR2 (germline): SGHTA, FQGTGA. The CDR3 length is 15 residues. The CDR3 spells CASSSMGGFNSPLHF. The CDR3 coding sequence is TGTGCCAGCAGCTCCATGGGGGGTTTTAATTCACCCCTCCACTTT. Full variable domain (rest looked up from reference TRBV7-3 and TRBJ1-6): GAGVSQTPSNKVTEKGKYVELRCDPISGHTALYWYRQSLGQGPEFLIYFQGTGAADDSGLPNDRFFAVRPEGSVSTLKIQRTERGDSAVYLCASSSMGGFNSPLHFGNGTRLTVT.

V is TRBV2 and J is TRBJ1-6, with TRBD1 matching 8 bases. Germline CDR1 reads SNHLY; CDR2 reads FYNNEI. Unmatched junction bases numbered 3, after V lost 2 bases and J lost 6 bases. CDR3 length equals 15 residues. CDR3 region: CASSESGQGNSPLHF. DNA for the CDR3: TGTGCCAGCAGTGAATCAGGACAGGGTAATTCACCCCTCCACTTT.

This chain links TRBV5-1 with TRBJ2-2, with D unclear. The V gene's germline CDR1 is SGHRS and CDR2 YFSETQ. Deletions cut 1 base from V and 4 bases from J, with 11 bases between. This CDR3 spans 15 amino acids. The CDR3 DNA sequence: TGCGCCAGCAGCTTGAGTGGGAAAACCACCGGGGAGCTGTTTTTT. Encoded protein: CASSLSGKTTGELFF.

V and J are TRBV11-2 and TRBJ2-7, with D tentatively TRBD2 (6 bases). The CDR3 is 15 amino acids. The V gene's germline CDR1 is SGHAT and CDR2 FQNNGV. The V end was cut by 3 bases, the J end by 6 bases, with 18 bases between. Here the CDR3 DNA reads TGTGCCAGCAGCTTGGAGGGTTCCAATTCGGGCGAGCAGTACTTC. It translates to CASSLEGSNSGEQYF.